The 5 T cell receptor beta chains below come from one sample, sequenced in a study of human T cells and chemical hapten exposure (dated by TCRdb to about 2021). The library was produced with RACE. TCRdb names NextSeq 500 as the instrument used. TCRdb reprocessed the public reads (quality trimming at Q25 with fastp, clone calling with MiXCR) and kept in-frame beta chains. A single entry per CDR3 protein holds the most common genes and DNA from its merged rows. The sample data list some 82,000 distinct CDR3 sequences, and around 10% of these were observed just once. 4% to 5.5% of the sample is in the top ten clones. The sample's time point label is to be understood as: patch test 1, 2 weeks after DPC sensitization. In light of the paper, this sample's treatment or condition label describes: therapeutic diphenylcyclopropenone sensitization with weekly scalp DPC. This specimen was whole blood, taken in connection with sensitization to the hapten diphenylcyclopropenone (DPC). The origin of the receptors is a woman aged 45 to 65 with alopecia areata. Some clones in this sample may be carry-over from other donors' samples.

This clonotype was recorded at least ten times. The chain uses TRBV29-1 and TRBJ2-7; weak D call: TRBD2 (6 bases). The CDR3 is 12 residues long. CDR1 and CDR2 from the germline V gene are SQVTM and ANQGSEA. V shed 3 bases and J shed 6 bases, with 12 bases lying between them. The CDR3 bases are TGCAGCGTTGAGCTGGAGGGGTCCGAGCAGTACTTC. Protein: CSVELEGSEQYF.

The V call is TRBV20-1, the J call TRBJ1-2; D is unclear. The CDR3 is made up of 11 amino acids. CDR1 and CDR2 from the germline V gene are DFQATT and SNEGSKA (reference sequence). Deletions cut 6 bases from V and 8 bases from J, with 13 bases between. The CDR3 loop reads CSARRMVGYTF. The CDR3 DNA sequence: TGCAGTGCCCGGAGGATGGTCGGCTACACCTTC.

V and J are TRBV10-3 and TRBJ1-1; TRBD1 aligns across 9 bases. The V gene end was trimmed by 10 bases and the J gene end by 1 base; junction bases not matched to a gene: 4. The CDR3 runs to 13 residues. Germline assignment: CDR1 ENHRY and CDR2 SYGVKD. This CDR3 reads CANKGQGNTEAFF. CDR3 DNA sequence: TGTGCCAACAAGGGACAGGGGAACACTGAAGCTTTCTTT.

This clonotype was observed a handful of times. The chain is built from TRBV3-1 and TRBJ2-5; a possible D gene is TRBD2 (5 bases). Germline values: CDR1 LGHDT, CDR2 YNNKEL (reference sequence). The CDR3 contains 15 residues. Between the trimmed V and J ends, which lost 5 bases and 0 bases, there was a span of 13 bases. The DNA of the CDR3 is TGTGCCAGCAGCATCAAGTGGGGAGACCAAGAGACCCAGTACTTC. As protein: CASSIKWGDQETQYF.

This clonotype occurred many times. CDR3 residues: CASRGEDGRADTQYF. For the CDR3, the DNA is TGTGCCAGCAGGGGGGAGGACGGGCGGGCAGATACGCAGTATTTT. The chain uses TRBV28 and TRBJ2-3; D possibly corresponds to TRBD2 (6 bases). Trimming took 6 bases from V and 4 from J, leaving 17 bases between them. From germline, CDR1 is MDHEN and CDR2 SYDVKM. This CDR3 contains 15 residues. The full variable domain, in which reference TRBV28 and TRBJ2-3 provide the parts outside the CDR3, is DVKVTQSSRYLVKRTGEKVFLECVQDMDHENMFWYRQDPGLGLRLIYFSYDVKMKEKGDIPEGYSVSREKKERFSLILESASTNQTSMYLCASRGEDGRADTQYFGPGTRLTVL.